The present T cell receptor (beta chain) was sequenced within a study of cytomegalovirus exposure and HLA in healthy donors. Study-level points and caveats: Reports described diagnosis of cytomegalovirus status by the classifier as highly specific and sensitive. Trimming of TCR beta V- and J-genes showed a link, identified in a later analysis, to a missense DCLRE1C variant. Clonal expansion, a later analysis showed, was greater in HLA-associated TCR beta chains than in equally common others.

With regard to this clone: Its antigen remains unknown.

CDR3 size: 12 residues. The ends lost 8 bases at V and 3 bases at J; junction bases unmatched: 4. Germline values: CDR1 MDHEN, CDR2 SYDVKM. The study ran its PCR with 60 Vbeta and 13 Jbeta primers. Produced via immunoSEQ multiplex PCR; TCRdb's table is partial and in-frame only. Here the sample spans 210,000 or so clones, around 80% being singletons. The receptor was isolated from an older woman in good health and CMV-seropositive. The rearrangement joins TRBV28 to TRBJ2-7, with TRBD2 matching 7 bases. The source material was PBMCs. Here the CDR3 DNA reads TGTGCCAGCGGGCCTAGCGGCTACGAGCAGTACTTC. It is translated as CASGPSGYEQYF.